Included here is one TCR beta chain sequence, with context. No antigen is known for it. This entry is derived from a study of blood T cells in healthy people across ages. Findings of the study overall: The fall in TCR beta diversity per million T cells was roughly linear with age. Unknown donor CMV status possibly confounded expanded clonotype changes. The long-lived group displayed more naive CD4+ cells, plus higher diversity, than the aged donors did.

Using a J-beta primer mix together with a sample-barcoded 5' primer, a second PCR was run for roughly 7 to 11 cycles. Each sample provided no less than 2.5 million CDR3-containing paired-end reads. Each CDR3 protein is one row after TCRdb ran MiXCR on the 5' RACE reads. The sample holds some 1.5 million distinct CDR3 sequences, 28% seen once. V lost 6 bases to trimming and J lost 9 bases; unmatched junction nucleotides: 4. The CDR3 consists of 11 residues. Germline assignment: CDR1 SNHLY and CDR2 FYNNEI. The material sequenced was blood. The V call is TRBV2, the J call TRBJ1-1, with 7 nucleotides matching TRBD1. The clonotype was recovered from a woman in her twenties or thirties in good health. DNA for the CDR3: TGTGCCAGCAGATGGACAGGACAAGCTTTCTTT. The encoded protein is CASRWTGQAFF.